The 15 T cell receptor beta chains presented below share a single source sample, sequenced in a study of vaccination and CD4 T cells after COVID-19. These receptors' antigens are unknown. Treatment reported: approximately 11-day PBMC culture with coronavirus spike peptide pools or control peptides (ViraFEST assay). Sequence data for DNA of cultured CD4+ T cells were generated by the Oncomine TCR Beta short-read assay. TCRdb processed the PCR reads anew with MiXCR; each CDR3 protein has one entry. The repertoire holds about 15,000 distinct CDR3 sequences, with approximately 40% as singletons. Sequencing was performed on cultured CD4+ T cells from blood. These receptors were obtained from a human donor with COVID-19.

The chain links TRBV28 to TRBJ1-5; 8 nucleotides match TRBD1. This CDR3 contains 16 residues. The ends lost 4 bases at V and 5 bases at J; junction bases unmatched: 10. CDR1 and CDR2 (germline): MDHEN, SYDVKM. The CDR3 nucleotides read TGTGCCAGCAGTTCCCGGACAGGGAAGATCGATCAGCCCCAGCATTTT. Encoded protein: CASSSRTGKIDQPQHF.

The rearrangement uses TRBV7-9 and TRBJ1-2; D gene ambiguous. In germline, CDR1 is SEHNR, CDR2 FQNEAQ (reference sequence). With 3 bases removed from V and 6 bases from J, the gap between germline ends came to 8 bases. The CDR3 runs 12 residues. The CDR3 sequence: CASSFSGDGYTF. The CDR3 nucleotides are TGTGCCAGCAGCTTTTCCGGGGATGGCTACACCTTC.

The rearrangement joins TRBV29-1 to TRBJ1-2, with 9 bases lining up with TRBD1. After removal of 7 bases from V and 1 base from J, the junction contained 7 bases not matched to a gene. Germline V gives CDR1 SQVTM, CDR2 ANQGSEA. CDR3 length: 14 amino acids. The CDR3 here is CSGTTGGSNYGYTF. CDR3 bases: TGCAGCGGAACGACAGGGGGAAGTAACTATGGCTACACCTTC.

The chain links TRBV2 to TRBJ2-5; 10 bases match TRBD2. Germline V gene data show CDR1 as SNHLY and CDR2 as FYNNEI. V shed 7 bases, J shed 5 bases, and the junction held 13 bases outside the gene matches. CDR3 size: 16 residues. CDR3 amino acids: CASTSLSGGAVETQYF. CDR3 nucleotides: TGTGCCAGCACTTCCCTGAGCGGGGGGGCTGTGGAGACCCAGTACTTC. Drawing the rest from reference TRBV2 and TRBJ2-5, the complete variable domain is EPEVTQTPSHQVTQMGQEVILRCVPISNHLYFYWYRQILGQKVEFLVSFYNNEISEKSEIFDDQFSVERPDGSNFTLKIRSTKLEDSAMYFCASTSLSGGAVETQYFGPGTRLLVL.

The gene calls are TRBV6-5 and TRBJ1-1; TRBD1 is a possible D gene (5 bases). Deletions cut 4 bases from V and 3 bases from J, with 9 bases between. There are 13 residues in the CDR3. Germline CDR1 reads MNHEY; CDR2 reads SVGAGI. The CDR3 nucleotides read TGTGCCAGCAGTTGGGACGCAGACACTGAAGCTTTCTTT. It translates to CASSWDADTEAFF.

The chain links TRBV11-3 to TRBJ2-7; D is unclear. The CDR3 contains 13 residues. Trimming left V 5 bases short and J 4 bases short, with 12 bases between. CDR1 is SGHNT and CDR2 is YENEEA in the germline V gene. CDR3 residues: CASSLPNLYEQYF. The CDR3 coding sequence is TGTGCCAGCAGCCTCCCGAACCTATACGAGCAGTACTTC.

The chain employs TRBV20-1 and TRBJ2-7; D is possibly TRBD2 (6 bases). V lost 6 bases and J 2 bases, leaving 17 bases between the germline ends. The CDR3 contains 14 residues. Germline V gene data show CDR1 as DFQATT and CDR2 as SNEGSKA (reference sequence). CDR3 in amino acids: CSAPLLARAYEQYF. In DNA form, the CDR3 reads TGCAGTGCACCCCTACTAGCCCGAGCCTACGAGCAGTACTTC.

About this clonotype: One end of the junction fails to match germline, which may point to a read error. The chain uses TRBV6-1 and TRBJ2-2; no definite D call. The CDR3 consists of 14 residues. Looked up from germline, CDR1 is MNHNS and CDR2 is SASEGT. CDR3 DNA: TGTGCCAGCAGCGAAGGGCCTGAGGCCGGGGAGCTGTTTTTT. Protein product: CASSEGPEAGELFF.

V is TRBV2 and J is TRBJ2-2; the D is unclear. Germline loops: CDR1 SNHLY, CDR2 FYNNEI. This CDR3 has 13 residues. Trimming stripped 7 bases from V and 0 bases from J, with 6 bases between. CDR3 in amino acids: CASKAANTGELFF. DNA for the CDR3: TGTGCCAGCAAGGCTGCGAACACCGGGGAGCTGTTTTTT.

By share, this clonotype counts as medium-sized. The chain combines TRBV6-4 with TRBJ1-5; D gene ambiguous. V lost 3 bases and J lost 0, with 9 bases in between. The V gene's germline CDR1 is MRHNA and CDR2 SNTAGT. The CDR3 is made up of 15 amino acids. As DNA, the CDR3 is TGTGCCAGCAGTGAAGGTGGAGTTAGCAATCAGCCCCAGCATTTT. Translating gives CASSEGGVSNQPQHF.

The CDR3 reads CSDRRPSYNEQFF. CDR3 bases: TGCAGTGACAGGCGCCCATCCTACAATGAGCAGTTCTTC. This chain uses TRBV20-1 with TRBJ2-1; a weak D match, TRBD1 (5 bases). CDR3 length: 13 residues. Per germline, CDR1 DFQATT and CDR2 SNEGSKA (reference sequence). The V end was cut by 7 bases, the J end by 1 base, with 11 bases between.

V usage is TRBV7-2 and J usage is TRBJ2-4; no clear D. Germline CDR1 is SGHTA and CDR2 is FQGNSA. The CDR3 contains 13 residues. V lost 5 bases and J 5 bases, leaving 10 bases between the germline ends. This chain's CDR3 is CASSLPPENIQYF. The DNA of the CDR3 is TGTGCCAGCAGCCTCCCACCGGAAAACATTCAGTACTTC. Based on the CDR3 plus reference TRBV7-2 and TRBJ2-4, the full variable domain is GAGVSQSPSNKVTEKGKDVELRCDPISGHTALYWYRQSLGQGLEFLIYFQGNSAPDKSGLPSDRFSAERTGGSVSTLTIQRTQQEDSAVYLCASSLPPENIQYFGAGTRLSVL.

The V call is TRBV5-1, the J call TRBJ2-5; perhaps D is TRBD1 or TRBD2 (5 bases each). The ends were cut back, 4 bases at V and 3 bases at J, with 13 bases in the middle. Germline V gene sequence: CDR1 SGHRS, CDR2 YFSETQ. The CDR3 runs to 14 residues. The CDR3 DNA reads TGCGCCAGCAGCACGGGGACGTCTGAAGAGACCCAGTACTTC. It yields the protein CASSTGTSEETQYF.

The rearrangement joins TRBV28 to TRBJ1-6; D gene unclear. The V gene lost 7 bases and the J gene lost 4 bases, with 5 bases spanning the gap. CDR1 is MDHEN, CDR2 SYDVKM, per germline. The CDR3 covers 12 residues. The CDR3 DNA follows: TGTGCCAGCACGGGATATAATTCACCCCTCCACTTT. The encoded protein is CASTGYNSPLHF. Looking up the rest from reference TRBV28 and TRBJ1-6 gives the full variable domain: DVKVTQSSRYLVKRTGEKVFLECVQDMDHENMFWYRQDPGLGLRLIYFSYDVKMKEKGDIPEGYSVSREKKERFSLILESASTNQTSMYLCASTGYNSPLHFGNGTRLTVT.

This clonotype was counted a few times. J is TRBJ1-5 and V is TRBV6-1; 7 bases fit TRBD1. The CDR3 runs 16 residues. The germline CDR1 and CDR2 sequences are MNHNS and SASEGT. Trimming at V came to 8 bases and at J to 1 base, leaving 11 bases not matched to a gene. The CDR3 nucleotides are TGTGCCAGCGACAGGGAGGCAGCTCCAAGCAATCAGCCCCAGCATTTT. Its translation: CASDREAAPSNQPQHF.